Reported below is one TCR beta chain. The data stem from a study of cytomegalovirus exposure and HLA in healthy donors. The CDR3 is made up of 15 amino acids. Germline V gene data show CDR1 as MNHEY and CDR2 as SVGAGI. V lost 6 bases to trimming and J lost 2 bases; unmatched junction nucleotides: 2. Amplification used 60 Vbeta primers and 13 Jbeta primers. Here immunoSEQ multiplex PCR was the method, and the copy in TCRdb shows in-frame clones only, minus some. The sample includes about 140,000 clones, 80% of them seen just once. The sequenced sample consisted of PBMCs. The sequence derives from a male donor in good health and CMV-seronegative. This chain joins TRBV6-5 and TRBJ1-5, with 12 positions matching TRBD1. Here the CDR3 DNA reads TGTGCCAGCAGGGGACAGGGGGCGGGCAATCAGCCCCAGCATTTT. It yields the protein CASRGQGAGNQPQHF.